These 9 T cell receptor beta chains were sequenced from one sample in a study of OX40 agonist ivuxolimab in advanced cancers. Method: immunoSEQ multiplex PCR; TCRdb's copy keeps in-frame clones and lacks some. The table records approximately 74,000 clones, more than 85% of them present only once. Material: CD4+ or CD8+ T cells sorted from blood, obtained in a trial of the OX40 agonist ivuxolimab. The receptors stem from an adult with an advanced solid tumor such as melanoma, head and neck, liver or kidney cancer.

The CDR3 reads CATSRDRPNLATNEKLFF. CDR3 nucleotides: TGTGCCACCAGCAGAGACAGACCGAACCTTGCAACTAATGAAAAACTGTTTTTT. The chain uses TRBV15 and TRBJ1-4; no reliable D call. The CDR3 is 18 amino acids. V gave up 0 bases and J gave up 0 bases, with 14 bases separating them. Germline V gene sequence: CDR1 LNHNV, CDR2 YYDKDF (reference sequence).

About this clone: The sample has other DNA sequences that encode this CDR3 too. The genes are TRBV5-4 and TRBJ2-3; D unclear. V lost 0 bases to trimming and J lost 0 bases, with 5 bases between them. The V gene's germline CDR1 is SGHNT and CDR2 YYREEE (reference sequence). This CDR3 is built from 14 residues. CDR3 coding DNA: TGTGCCAGCAGCTTGGGCCTAAGCACAGATACGCAGTATTTT. Translated: CASSLGLSTDTQYF.

V gene TRBV7-3 combines with J gene TRBJ2-3, with 12 bases fitting TRBD1. This CDR3 has 16 amino acids. Trimming took 3 bases from V and 7 from J; bases not matched to a gene: 8. Germline assignment: CDR1 SGHTA and CDR2 FQGTGA. The CDR3 DNA follows: TGTGCCAGCAGCTTCCAACCGGGACAGGGGGCAAATACGCAGTATTTT. It specifies CASSFQPGQGANTQYF. The full variable domain, with the rest looked up from reference TRBV7-3 and TRBJ2-3, is GAGVSQTPSNKVTEKGKYVELRCDPISGHTALYWYRQSLGQGPEFLIYFQGTGAADDSGLPNDRFFAVRPEGSVSTLKIQRTERGDSAVYLCASSFQPGQGANTQYFGPGTRLTVL.

The chain uses TRBV6-1 and TRBJ1-1, with 8 bases aligning to TRBD1. V gave up 6 bases and J gave up 1 base; unmatched junction bases: 7. CDR3 length: 15 amino acids. Per germline, CDR1 MNHNS and CDR2 SASEGT. CDR3 region: CASSKQGVGNTEAFF. The CDR3 DNA reads TGTGCCAGCAGCAAACAGGGGGTCGGGAACACTGAAGCTTTCTTT.

This clone was counted between two and nine times. The chain recombines TRBV29-1 with TRBJ1-1; D call uncertain. Per the germline V gene, CDR1 is SQVTM and CDR2 is ANQGSEA. V was clipped by 7 bases and J by 6 bases, with 18 bases between them. The length of the CDR3 is 13 residues. The CDR3 bases are TGCAGCGCCAGAGGACGGATTAGCGCTGAAGCTTTCTTT. It translates to CSARGRISAEAFF.

The rearrangement joins TRBV23-1 to TRBJ1-2; no definite D call. TRBV23-1 is given ORF status, its function remaining uncertain. The CDR3 covers 16 residues. V lost 2 bases and J 1 base, leaving 14 bases between the germline ends. The CDR3 nucleotides are TGCGCCAGCAGTCAAAAGGAGGGAATTGGTAACTATGGCTACACCTTC. This gives the protein CASSQKEGIGNYGYTF.

This chain connects TRBV7-3 to TRBJ2-6; 7 bases match TRBD1. This CDR3 has 18 residues. V was pared by 5 bases and J by 0 bases, with 10 bases of the junction left unmatched. Germline V lookup: CDR1 SGHTA, CDR2 FQGTGA. The DNA for the CDR3 is TGTGCCAGCAGCCCAGTGGGGACAGAAGGCTCTGGGGCCAACGTCCTGACTTTC. Translation: CASSPVGTEGSGANVLTF.

J is TRBJ1-3 and V is TRBV9, with a tentative D call TRBD1 (5 bases). The CDR3 totals 16 residues. CDR1 and CDR2 from the germline V gene are SGDLS and YYNGEE. V lost 4 bases and J lost 2, with 16 bases in between. CDR3 region: CASSPDPRGTGNTIYF. The CDR3 coding sequence is TGTGCCAGCAGCCCCGACCCTAGGGGAACTGGAAACACCATATATTTT. Full variable domain (rest looked up from reference TRBV9 and TRBJ1-3): DSGVTQTPKHLITATGQRVTLRCSPRSGDLSVYWYQQSLDQGLQFLIQYYNGEERAKGNILERFSAQQFPDLHSELNLSSLELGDSALYFCASSPDPRGTGNTIYFGEGSWLTVV.

The chain uses TRBV6-6 and TRBJ2-7; D is possibly TRBD2 (6 bases). The CDR3 consists of 15 residues. V lost 0 bases and J 0 bases, leaving 9 bases between the germline ends. Looked up from germline, CDR1 is MNHNY and CDR2 is SVGAGI (reference sequence). The CDR3 DNA reads TGTGCCAGCAGTTACTCGACGGGGGTCTCCTACGAGCAGTACTTC. This gives the protein CASSYSTGVSYEQYF.